This TCR beta chain was sequenced for a study of shared clonotypes between healthy human individuals. Study-wide results and limits: Collection of samples was limited to blood; tissue repertoires likely differ. Genetic and exposure-history diversity was limited by the small donor number. Non-shared clonotypes had lower generation probabilities than those shared by all four donors.

This clone is a singleton in its sample. The antigen is unknown. For sorted subsets, 150 to 250 ng DNA per replicate equaled 30,000 or so T cell genomes. Measured with immunoSEQ multiplex PCR; TCRdb has only the in-frame clones, and not every one. The table lists approximately 1.5 million clones, nearly 99% of them singletons, with approximately 0.44% in the top ten. Trimming pared 1 base from V and 4 bases from J, leaving 11 bases between. CDR1 is MGHDK and CDR2 is SYGVNS in the germline V gene. There are 15 residues in the CDR3. The source material was naive CD4+ T cells sorted from blood. Sample subset: CD45RA+ positively selected. This clonotype was sampled from a man younger than 45 in good health. The chain joins TRBV25-1 to TRBJ1-3, with D possibly TRBD1 on 6 matching bases. CDR3 residues: CASSEFGGGGNTIYF. Written as DNA, the CDR3 is TGTGCCAGCAGTGAATTCGGAGGGGGAGGAAACACCATATATTTT.